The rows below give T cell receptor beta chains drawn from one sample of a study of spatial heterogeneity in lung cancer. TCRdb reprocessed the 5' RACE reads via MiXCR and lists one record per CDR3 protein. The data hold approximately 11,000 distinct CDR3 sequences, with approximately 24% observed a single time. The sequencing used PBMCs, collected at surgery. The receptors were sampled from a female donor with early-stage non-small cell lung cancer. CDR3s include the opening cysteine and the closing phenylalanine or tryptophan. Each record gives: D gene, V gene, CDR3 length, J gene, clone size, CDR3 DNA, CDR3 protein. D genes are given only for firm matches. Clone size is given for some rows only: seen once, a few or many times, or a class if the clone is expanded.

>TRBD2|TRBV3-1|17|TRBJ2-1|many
TGTGCCAGCAGCCAACATCATCTAGCGGGACTCAAGAATGAGCAGTTCTTC
CASSQHHLAGLKNEQFF
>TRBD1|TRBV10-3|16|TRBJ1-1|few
TGTGCCATCAGTGAGAGCCCGGGACAGGGGAAGGCTGAAGCTTTCTTT
CAISESPGQGKAEAFF
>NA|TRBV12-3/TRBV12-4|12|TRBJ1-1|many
TGTGCCAGCACCCAGAGAGGGACTGAAGCCTTCTTT
CASTQRGTEAFF
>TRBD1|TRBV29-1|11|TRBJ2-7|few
TGCAGCGTTTGGGGACAGGCAGAGCAGTACTTC
CSVWGQAEQYF
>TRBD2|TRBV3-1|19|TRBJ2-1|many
TGTGCCAGCAGCCAAGAACAAGGGACTAGCGCCCTAGGGTACAATGAGCAGTTCTTC
CASSQEQGTSALGYNEQFF
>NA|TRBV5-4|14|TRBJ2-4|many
TGTGCCAGCAGCGTCCCCTCAATCGAAAACATTCAGTACTTC
CASSVPSIENIQYF
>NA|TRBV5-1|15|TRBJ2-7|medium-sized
TGCGCCAGCAGCTTAAAGGGGCCGGGTCGCTACGAGCAGTACTTC
CASSLKGPGRYEQYF
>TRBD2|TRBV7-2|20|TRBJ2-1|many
TGTGCCAGCAGATATGGGACTAGCTTTACCACGATACGGTCCTACAATGAGCAGTTCTTC
CASRYGTSFTTIRSYNEQFF
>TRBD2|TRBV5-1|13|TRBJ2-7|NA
TGCGCCAGCTCCGGGACTAGGAACCTCGAGCAGTACTTC
CASSGTRNLEQYF
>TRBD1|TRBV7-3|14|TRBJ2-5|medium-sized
TGTGCCAGCAGCCTCACAGGGGGCGAAGAGACCCAGTACTTC
CASSLTGGEETQYF
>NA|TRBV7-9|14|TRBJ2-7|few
TGTGCCAGCAGCCGAACTAGTGCCGCCTACGAGCAGTACTTC
CASSRTSAAYEQYF
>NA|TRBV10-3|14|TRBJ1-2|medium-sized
TGTGCCATCAGCACCGGGTCGCACCGCAGTGGCTACACCTTC
CAISTGSHRSGYTF
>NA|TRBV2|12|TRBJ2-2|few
TGTGCCAGCAGTACAGGGTCCGGGGAGCTGTTTTTT
CASSTGSGELFF
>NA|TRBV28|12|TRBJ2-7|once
TGTGCCAGCAGTTCCCATCTCGACGAGCAGTACTTC
CASSSHLDEQYF
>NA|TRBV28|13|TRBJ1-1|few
TGTGCCAGCAGCTCCGACAGGTCCCTTGAAGTTTTCTTT
CASSSDRSLEVFF